A selection of T cell receptor beta chains follows, all from one sample in a study of vaccination effects on CD4 cells after COVID-19. Only in-frame clones appear in the TCRdb table, and some are missing; sequencing was by immunoSEQ multiplex PCR. The table lists under 50,000 clones, 65% to 80% of them singletons. Antigens of these TCRs are unknown. Sequenced material: CD4+ T cells from PBMCs cultured without peptide, taken before COVID-19 vaccination. These receptors came from a human donor who received a COVID-19 vaccine. The CDR3 runs from the conserved cysteine through the conserved F or W. D genes are given only for firm matches. Only some rows state a clone size, as once, few, many or a class for expanded clones.

TRBV7-2	-	TRBJ2-4	-	CASSLEQGGVSIQYF	TGTGCCAGCAGCTTAGAACAGGGAGGCGTGAGCATTCAGTACTTC
TRBV3-1/TRBV3-2	-	TRBJ1-3	-	CASSLRGRVSGNTIYF	TGTGCCAGCAGCTTGCGAGGACGGGTCTCTGGAAACACCATATATTTT
TRBV5-1	TRBD1	TRBJ1-3	-	CASSSTLGQEAGNTIYF	TGCGCCAGCAGCTCGACCCTAGGACAGGAAGCTGGAAACACCATATATTTT
TRBV29-1	TRBD1	TRBJ2-3	-	CSVGQGMTDTQYF	TGCAGCGTCGGACAGGGTATGACAGATACGCAGTATTTT
TRBV3-1/TRBV3-2	-	TRBJ1-4	-	CASSQHEKLFF	TGTGCCAGCAGCCAACACGAAAAACTGTTTTTT
TRBV5-1	TRBD2	TRBJ2-1	few	CASSLMVAGGNEQFF	TGCGCCAGCAGCTTGATGGTAGCGGGAGGAAATGAGCAGTTCTTC
TRBV5-4	TRBD2	TRBJ2-5	few	CASFSGLAGGQQETQYF	TGTGCCAGCTTTTCCGGGCTAGCGGGAGGTCAACAAGAGACCCAGTACTTC
TRBV5-1	TRBD1	TRBJ1-1	few	CASSLVRTGSTEAFF	TGCGCCAGCAGCTTGGTTCGGACAGGGAGCACTGAAGCTTTCTTT
TRBV7-2	TRBD2	TRBJ2-7	-	CASSLEIAGAYEQYF	TGTGCCAGCAGCTTGGAAATAGCGGGAGCCTACGAGCAGTACTTC
TRBV4-1	-	TRBJ1-1	few	CASSPRLRDTEAFF	TGCGCCAGCAGCCCACGTTTAAGGGACACTGAAGCTTTCTTT
TRBV19	TRBD1	TRBJ2-3	once	CASRPRSWGQGADTQYF	TGTGCCAGTAGGCCTCGATCCTGGGGACAGGGTGCAGATACGCAGTATTTT
TRBV7-8	-	TRBJ2-5	-	CASSLQETQYF	TGTGCCAGCAGCCTACAAGAGACCCAGTACTTC
TRBV6-2/TRBV6-3	-	TRBJ2-7	-	CASSIAGGSYEQYF	TGTGCCAGCAGTATCGCTGGGGGCTCCTACGAGCAGTACTTC
TRBV20-1	TRBD1	TRBJ1-2	few	CSASSGGRGYTF	TGCAGTGCTAGTTCAGGGGGCAGGGGCTACACCTTC